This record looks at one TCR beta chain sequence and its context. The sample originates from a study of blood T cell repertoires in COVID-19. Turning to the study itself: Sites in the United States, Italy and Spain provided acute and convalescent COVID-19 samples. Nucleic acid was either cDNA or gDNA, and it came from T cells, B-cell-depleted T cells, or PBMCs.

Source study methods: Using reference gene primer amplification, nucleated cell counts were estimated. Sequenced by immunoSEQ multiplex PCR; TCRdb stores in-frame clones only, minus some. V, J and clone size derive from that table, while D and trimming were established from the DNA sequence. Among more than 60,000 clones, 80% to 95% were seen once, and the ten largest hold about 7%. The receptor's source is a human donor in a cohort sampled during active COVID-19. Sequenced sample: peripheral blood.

The CDR3 DNA sequence: TGTGCCAGCAGCTCCCTCGGGACATTCTCTGGAAACACCATATATTTT. Its translation is CASSSLGTFSGNTIYF. The chain has TRBV5-5 and TRBJ1-3; D possibly corresponds to TRBD1 (6 bases). CDR1 is SGHKS and CDR2 is YYEKEE in the germline V gene (reference sequence). With 3 bases removed from V and 0 bases from J, the gap between germline ends came to 13 bases. The CDR3 is 16 residues long.